Listed below are T cell receptor beta chains from one sample, sequenced in a study of CD8 T cells in ankylosing spondylitis. TCRdb ran MiXCR on the 5' RACE reads and lists one entry per CDR3 protein. The table lists 250,000 to 350,000 distinct CDR3 sequences, around 18% of them singletons. Input material: blood, either unsorted or a sorted T cell fraction (not recorded which). These receptors came from a male donor with ankylosing spondylitis or in good health (not recorded which). CDR3s include the opening cysteine and the closing phenylalanine or tryptophan. D genes are given only for firm matches. Some rows have no size entry. The others give once, few or many, or a class for an expanded clone.

CDR3 DNA	CDR3 protein	clone size	D gene	J gene	V gene
TGTGCCGGGTGGGACAGAGCTAATTCACCCCTCCACTTT	CAGWDRANSPLHF	few	TRBD1	TRBJ1-6	TRBV30
TGTGCCAGCAGCTCCGGGGTCCCGGGTACAGATACGCAGTATTTT	CASSSGVPGTDTQYF	.	.	TRBJ2-3	TRBV7-2
TGTGCCAGCAGCTTAACCTCAAATGAGCAGTTCTTC	CASSLTSNEQFF	few	.	TRBJ2-1	TRBV7-9
TGCAGTGCTAGAGATCACGGCACCCTTAATGAAAAACTGTTTTTT	CSARDHGTLNEKLFF	.	.	TRBJ1-4	TRBV20-1
TGCGCCAGCAGCCTTGGAACGGTTGCTGGAAACACCATATATTTT	CASSLGTVAGNTIYF	.	.	TRBJ1-3	TRBV5-1
TGCGCCAGCGATTGGTCTCCTGGGAACTATGGCTACACCTTC	CASDWSPGNYGYTF	.	.	TRBJ1-2	TRBV5-1
TGTGCCAGCAGTTTAACGGGGCTGGGTGGCTACACCTTC	CASSLTGLGGYTF	few	.	TRBJ1-2	TRBV12-3/TRBV12-4
TGTGCCAGCAGCTTGATGTCAGGGGGAGACATTCAGTACTTC	CASSLMSGGDIQYF	.	TRBD1	TRBJ2-4	TRBV5-8
TGCGCCAGCAGCCCGGGACAGGCTATCTACAATGAGCAGTTCTTC	CASSPGQAIYNEQFF	few	TRBD1	TRBJ2-1	TRBV5-1
TGTGCCAGCTCACCGGGGTCGAACATTGAAGCTTTCTTT	CASSPGSNIEAFF	.	.	TRBJ1-1	TRBV18
TGTGCCAGCAGCCAAGACTTTGGGACAAACTATGGCTACACCTTC	CASSQDFGTNYGYTF	few	.	TRBJ1-2	TRBV3-1
TGTGCCAGCAGCCAAATCGGGACAGGCTCCCTCGGTAATGAGCAGTTCTTC	CASSQIGTGSLGNEQFF	.	TRBD1	TRBJ2-1	TRBV4-2
TGTGCCACGACAATTGGGCCAGATACGCAGTATTTT	CATTIGPDTQYF	.	.	TRBJ2-3	TRBV6-1
TGCAGCGTAAAAAGGACAGGGGGCCCCGGGGAGCTGTTTTTT	CSVKRTGGPGELFF	.	TRBD1	TRBJ2-2	TRBV29-1
TGTGCCAGCTCACCAAGGGGGGAATCCTATAATTCACCCCTCCACTTT	CASSPRGESYNSPLHF	.	.	TRBJ1-6	TRBV18
TGCAGTGCTAGCCCAGGGCTAGCCAAAAACATTCAGTACTTC	CSASPGLAKNIQYF	few	.	TRBJ2-4	TRBV20-1
TGTGCCAGCAGCTTGGACAGGGAAAAGGTGAATCAGCCCCAGCATTTT	CASSLDREKVNQPQHF	few	TRBD1	TRBJ1-5	TRBV7-8
TGTGCCAGTAGTATTGCGGCCGGAGGTGGCGGCAATGAGCAGTTCTTC	CASSIAAGGGGNEQFF	few	.	TRBJ2-1	TRBV19
TGTGCCAGCTCACCCACGACCGCGCCCCTAGGGGGGAACACTGAAGCTTTCTTT	CASSPTTAPLGGNTEAFF	.	.	TRBJ1-1	TRBV18